The sequence of this TCR beta chain was determined in a study of blood T cell repertoires in COVID-19. Here immunoSEQ multiplex PCR was the method, and the copy in TCRdb shows in-frame clones only, minus some. The table includes 300,000 to 400,000 clones, about 89% detected once. This CDR3 is 14 amino acids long. CDR1 MGHDK and CDR2 SYGVNS come from the germline V gene. V lost 4 bases to trimming and J lost 7 bases, with 11 bases between them. This chain joins TRBV25-1 and TRBJ1-6, with D possibly matching TRBD1 (5 bases). The receptor was isolated from a woman aged 60-75 years with COVID-19, enrolled during active disease. The sequencing input was peripheral blood. The DNA for the CDR3 is TGTGCCAGCAGTGGAGGACACAAAAATTCACCCCTCCACTTT. Its protein is CASSGGHKNSPLHF.